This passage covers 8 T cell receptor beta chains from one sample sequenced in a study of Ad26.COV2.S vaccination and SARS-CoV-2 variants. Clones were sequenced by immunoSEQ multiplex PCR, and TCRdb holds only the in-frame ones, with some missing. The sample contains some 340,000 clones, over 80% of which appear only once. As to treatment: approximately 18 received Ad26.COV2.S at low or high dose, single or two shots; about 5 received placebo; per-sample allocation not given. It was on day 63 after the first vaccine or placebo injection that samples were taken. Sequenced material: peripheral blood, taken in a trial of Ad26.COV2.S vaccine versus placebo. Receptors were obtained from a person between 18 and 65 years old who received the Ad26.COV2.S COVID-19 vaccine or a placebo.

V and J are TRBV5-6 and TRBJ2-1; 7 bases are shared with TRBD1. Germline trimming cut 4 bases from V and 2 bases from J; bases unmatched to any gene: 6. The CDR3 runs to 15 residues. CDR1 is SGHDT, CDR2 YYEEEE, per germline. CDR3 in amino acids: CASSPDRIAYNEQFF. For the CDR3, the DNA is TGTGCCAGCAGCCCGGACAGGATCGCCTACAATGAGCAGTTCTTC.

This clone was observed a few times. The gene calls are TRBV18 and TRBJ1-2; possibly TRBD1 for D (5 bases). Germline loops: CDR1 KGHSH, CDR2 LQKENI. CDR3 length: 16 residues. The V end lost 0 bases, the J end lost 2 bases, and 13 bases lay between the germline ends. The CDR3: CASSPPGQFLNYGYTF. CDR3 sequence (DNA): TGTGCCAGCTCACCACCCGGACAATTCCTAAACTATGGCTACACCTTC.

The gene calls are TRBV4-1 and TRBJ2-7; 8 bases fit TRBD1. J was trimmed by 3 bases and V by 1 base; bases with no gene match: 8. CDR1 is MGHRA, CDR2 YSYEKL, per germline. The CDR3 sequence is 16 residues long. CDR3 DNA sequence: TGCGCCAGCAGCCAAGGGTGGACAGGGTCGAGCTACGAGCAGTACTTC. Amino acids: CASSQGWTGSSYEQYF.

The CDR3 sequence: CASTSGRVNTEAFF. CDR3 bases: TGTGCCAGCACCTCAGGGCGGGTGAACACTGAAGCTTTCTTT. The J gene is TRBJ1-1, the V gene TRBV7-8; D might be TRBD1 (5 bases). Trimming took 7 bases from V and 0 from J, leaving 12 bases between them. This CDR3 has 14 amino acids. Germline CDR1 reads SGHVS; CDR2 reads FQNEAQ.

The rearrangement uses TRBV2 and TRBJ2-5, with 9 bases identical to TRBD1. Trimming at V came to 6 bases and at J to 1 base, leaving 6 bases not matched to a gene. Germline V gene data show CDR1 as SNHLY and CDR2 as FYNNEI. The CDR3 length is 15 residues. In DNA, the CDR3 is TGTGCCAGCAGCCCGACAGGGGGATTCCAAGAGACCCAGTACTTC. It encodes CASSPTGGFQETQYF.

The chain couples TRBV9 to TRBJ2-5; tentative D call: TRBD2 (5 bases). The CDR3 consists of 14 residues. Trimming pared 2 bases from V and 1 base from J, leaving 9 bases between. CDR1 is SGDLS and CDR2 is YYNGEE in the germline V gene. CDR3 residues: CASSVAGLQETQYF. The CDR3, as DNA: TGTGCCAGCAGCGTCGCAGGACTCCAAGAGACCCAGTACTTC. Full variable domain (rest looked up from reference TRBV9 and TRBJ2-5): DSGVTQTPKHLITATGQRVTLRCSPRSGDLSVYWYQQSLDQGLQFLIQYYNGEERAKGNILERFSAQQFPDLHSELNLSSLELGDSALYFCASSVAGLQETQYFGPGTRLLVL.

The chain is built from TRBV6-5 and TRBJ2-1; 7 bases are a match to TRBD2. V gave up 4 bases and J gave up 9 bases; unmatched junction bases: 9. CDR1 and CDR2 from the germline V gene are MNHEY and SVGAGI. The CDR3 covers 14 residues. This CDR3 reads CASSFLGPGGEQFF. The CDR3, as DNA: TGTGCCAGCAGTTTCCTGGGCCCGGGGGGTGAGCAGTTCTTC.

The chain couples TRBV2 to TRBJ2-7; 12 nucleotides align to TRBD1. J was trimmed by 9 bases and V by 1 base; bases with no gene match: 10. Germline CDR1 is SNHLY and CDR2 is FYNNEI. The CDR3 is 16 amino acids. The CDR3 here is CASSEGLGGQGATQYF. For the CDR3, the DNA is TGTGCCAGCAGTGAAGGGCTTGGGGGACAGGGGGCGACGCAGTACTTC.